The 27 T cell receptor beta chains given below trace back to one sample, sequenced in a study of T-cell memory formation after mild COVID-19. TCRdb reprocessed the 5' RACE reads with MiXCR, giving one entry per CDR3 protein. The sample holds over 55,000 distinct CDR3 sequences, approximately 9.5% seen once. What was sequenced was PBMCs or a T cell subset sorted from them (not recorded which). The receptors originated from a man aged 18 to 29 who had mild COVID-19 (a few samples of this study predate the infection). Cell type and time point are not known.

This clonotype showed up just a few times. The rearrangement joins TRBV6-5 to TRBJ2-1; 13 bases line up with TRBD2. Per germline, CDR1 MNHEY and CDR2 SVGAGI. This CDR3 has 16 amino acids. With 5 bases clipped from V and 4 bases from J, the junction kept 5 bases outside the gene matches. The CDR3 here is CASSATGLAGYNEQFF. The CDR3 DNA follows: TGTGCCAGCAGTGCGACGGGACTAGCGGGGTACAATGAGCAGTTCTTC.

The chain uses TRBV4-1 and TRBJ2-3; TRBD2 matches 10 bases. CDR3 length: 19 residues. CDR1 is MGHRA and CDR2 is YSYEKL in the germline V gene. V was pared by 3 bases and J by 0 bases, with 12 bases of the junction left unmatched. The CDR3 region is CASSQDEPSGGSSTDTQYF. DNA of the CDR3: TGCGCCAGCAGCCAGGACGAGCCTAGCGGGGGATCTAGCACAGATACGCAGTATTTT.

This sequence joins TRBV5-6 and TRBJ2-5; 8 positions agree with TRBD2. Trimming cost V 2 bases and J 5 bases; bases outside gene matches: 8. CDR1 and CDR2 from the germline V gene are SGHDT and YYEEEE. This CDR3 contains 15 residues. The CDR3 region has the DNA TGTGCCAGCAGCTTCGTCGGGAGGGGCGGGGAGACCCAGTACTTC. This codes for CASSFVGRGGETQYF.

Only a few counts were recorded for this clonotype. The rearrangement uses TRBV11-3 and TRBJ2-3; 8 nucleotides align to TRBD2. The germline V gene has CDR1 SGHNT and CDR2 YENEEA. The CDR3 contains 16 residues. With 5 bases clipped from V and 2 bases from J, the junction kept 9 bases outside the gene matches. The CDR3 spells CASSLTAGVYTDTQYF. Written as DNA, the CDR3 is TGTGCCAGCAGCCTCACAGCGGGGGTCTACACAGATACGCAGTATTTT.

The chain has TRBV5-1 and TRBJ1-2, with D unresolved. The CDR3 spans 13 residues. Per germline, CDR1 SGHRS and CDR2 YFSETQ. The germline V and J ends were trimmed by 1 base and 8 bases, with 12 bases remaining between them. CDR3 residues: CASSLFAGEGYTF. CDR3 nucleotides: TGCGCCAGCAGCTTGTTCGCGGGAGAGGGCTACACCTTC. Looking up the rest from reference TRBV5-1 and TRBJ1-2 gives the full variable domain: KAGVTQTPRYLIKTRGQQVTLSCSPISGHRSVSWYQQTPGQGLQFLFEYFSETQRNKGNFPGRFSGRQFSNSRSEMNVSTLELGDSALYLCASSLFAGEGYTFGSGTRLTVV.

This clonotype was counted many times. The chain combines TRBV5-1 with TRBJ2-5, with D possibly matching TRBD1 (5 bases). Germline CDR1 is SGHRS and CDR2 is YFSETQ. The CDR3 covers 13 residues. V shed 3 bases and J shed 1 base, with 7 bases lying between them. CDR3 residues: CASSSDTQETQYF. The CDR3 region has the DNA TGCGCCAGCAGCTCGGACACCCAAGAGACCCAGTACTTC.

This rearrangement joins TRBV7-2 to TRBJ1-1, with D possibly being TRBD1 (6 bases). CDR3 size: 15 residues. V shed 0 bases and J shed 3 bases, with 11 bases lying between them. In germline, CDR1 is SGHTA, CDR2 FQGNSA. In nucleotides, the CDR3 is TGTGCCAGCAGCTTAGCGTGGGGGGCCTACACTGAAGCTTTCTTT. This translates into CASSLAWGAYTEAFF.

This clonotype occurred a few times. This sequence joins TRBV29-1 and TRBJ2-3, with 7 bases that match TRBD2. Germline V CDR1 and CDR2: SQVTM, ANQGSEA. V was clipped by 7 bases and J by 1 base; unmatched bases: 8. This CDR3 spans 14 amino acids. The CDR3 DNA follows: TGCAGCGGGAACGTGGCGGGGGGCACAGATACGCAGTATTTT. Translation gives CSGNVAGGTDTQYF.

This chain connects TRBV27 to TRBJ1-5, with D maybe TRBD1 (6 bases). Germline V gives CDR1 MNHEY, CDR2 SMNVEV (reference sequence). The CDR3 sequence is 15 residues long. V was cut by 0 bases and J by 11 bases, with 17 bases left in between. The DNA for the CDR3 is TGTGCCAGCAGTTTATCTGGGGGGCAATGGCAGACCCAGCATTTT. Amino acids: CASSLSGGQWQTQHF.

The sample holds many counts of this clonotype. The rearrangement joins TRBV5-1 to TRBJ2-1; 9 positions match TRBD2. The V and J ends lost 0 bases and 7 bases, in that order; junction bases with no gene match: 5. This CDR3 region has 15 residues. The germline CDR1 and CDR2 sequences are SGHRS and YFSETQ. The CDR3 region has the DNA TGCGCCAGCAGCTTGGTTAGCGGGGGCCTAAATGAGCAGTTCTTC. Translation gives CASSLVSGGLNEQFF.

The chain's CDR3 is CASSLRGARVGNTIYF. CDR3 DNA sequence: TGTGCCAGCAGTTTAAGGGGGGCACGGGTTGGAAACACCATATATTTT. V gene TRBV12-3 or TRBV12-4 combines with J gene TRBJ1-3; D may be TRBD1 (6 bases). The V end was cut by 2 bases, the J end by 3 bases, with 14 bases between. The length of the CDR3 is 16 residues.

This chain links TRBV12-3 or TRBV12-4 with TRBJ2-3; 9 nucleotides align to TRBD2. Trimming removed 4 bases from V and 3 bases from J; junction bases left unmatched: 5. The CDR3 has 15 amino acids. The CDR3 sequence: CASSSLAGVTDTQYF. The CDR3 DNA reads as TGTGCCAGCAGTTCTTTAGCGGGGGTGACAGATACGCAGTATTTT.

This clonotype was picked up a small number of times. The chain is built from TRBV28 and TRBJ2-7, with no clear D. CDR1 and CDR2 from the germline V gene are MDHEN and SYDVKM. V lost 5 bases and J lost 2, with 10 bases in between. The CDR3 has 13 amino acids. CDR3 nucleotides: TGTGCCAGCAGTAGGTTTGGGGCCTACGAGCAGTACGTC. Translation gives CASSRFGAYEQYV.

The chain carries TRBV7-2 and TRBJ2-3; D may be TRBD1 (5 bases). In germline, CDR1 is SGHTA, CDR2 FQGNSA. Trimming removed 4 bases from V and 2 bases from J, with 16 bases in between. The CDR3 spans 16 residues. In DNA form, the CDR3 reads TGTGCCAGCAGCTCACCGACAGCTTCCCTCACAGATACGCAGTATTTT. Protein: CASSSPTASLTDTQYF.

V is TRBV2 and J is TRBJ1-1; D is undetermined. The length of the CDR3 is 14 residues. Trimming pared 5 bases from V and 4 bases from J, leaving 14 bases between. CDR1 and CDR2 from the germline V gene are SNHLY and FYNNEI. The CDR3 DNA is TGTGCCAGCAGTACACCGCCCACCTCCACTGAAGCTTTCTTT. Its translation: CASSTPPTSTEAFF.

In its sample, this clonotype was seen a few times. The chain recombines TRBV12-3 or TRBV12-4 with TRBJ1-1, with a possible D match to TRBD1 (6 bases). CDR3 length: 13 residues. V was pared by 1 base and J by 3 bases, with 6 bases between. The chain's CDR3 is CASSLDRDTEAFF. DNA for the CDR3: TGTGCCAGCAGTTTAGACAGGGACACTGAAGCTTTCTTT.

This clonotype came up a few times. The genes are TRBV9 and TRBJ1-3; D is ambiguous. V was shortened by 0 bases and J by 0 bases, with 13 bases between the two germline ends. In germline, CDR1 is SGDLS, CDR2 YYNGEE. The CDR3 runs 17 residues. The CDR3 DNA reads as TGTGCCAGCAGCGTAGCAGACGGCCGATCCTCTGGAAACACCATATATTTT. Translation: CASSVADGRSSGNTIYF.

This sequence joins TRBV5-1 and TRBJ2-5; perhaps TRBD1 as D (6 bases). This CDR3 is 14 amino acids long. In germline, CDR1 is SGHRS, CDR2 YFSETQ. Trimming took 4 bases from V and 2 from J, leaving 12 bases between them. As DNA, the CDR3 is TGCGCCAGCAGCCCCGGCGACAGGCAAGAGACCCAGTACTTC. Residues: CASSPGDRQETQYF.

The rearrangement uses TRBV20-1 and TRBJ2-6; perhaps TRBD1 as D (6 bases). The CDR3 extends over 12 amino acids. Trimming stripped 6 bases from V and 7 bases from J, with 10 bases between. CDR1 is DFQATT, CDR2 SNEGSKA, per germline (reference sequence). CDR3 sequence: CSAKQGANVLTF. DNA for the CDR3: TGCAGTGCAAAACAGGGAGCCAACGTCCTGACTTTC.

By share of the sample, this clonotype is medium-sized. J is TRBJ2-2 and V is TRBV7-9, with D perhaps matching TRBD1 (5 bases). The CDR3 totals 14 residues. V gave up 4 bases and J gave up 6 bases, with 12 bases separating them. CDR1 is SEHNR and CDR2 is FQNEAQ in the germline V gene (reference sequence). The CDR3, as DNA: TGTGCCAGCAGCTCCCAGGGCGGACCCGGGGAGCTGTTTTTT. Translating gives CASSSQGGPGELFF.

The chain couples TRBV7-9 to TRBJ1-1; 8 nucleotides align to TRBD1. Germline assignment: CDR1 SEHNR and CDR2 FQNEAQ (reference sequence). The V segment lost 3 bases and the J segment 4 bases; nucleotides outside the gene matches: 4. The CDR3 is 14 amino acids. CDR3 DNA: TGTGCCAGCAGCTTCCAGACAGGGGCCACTGAAGCTTTCTTT. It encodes CASSFQTGATEAFF.

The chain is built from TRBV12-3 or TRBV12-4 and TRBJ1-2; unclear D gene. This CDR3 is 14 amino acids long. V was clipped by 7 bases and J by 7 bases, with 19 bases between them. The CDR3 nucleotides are TGTGCCAGCACCCTCGGCGGGCAGCTATCTGGCTACACCTTC. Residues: CASTLGGQLSGYTF.

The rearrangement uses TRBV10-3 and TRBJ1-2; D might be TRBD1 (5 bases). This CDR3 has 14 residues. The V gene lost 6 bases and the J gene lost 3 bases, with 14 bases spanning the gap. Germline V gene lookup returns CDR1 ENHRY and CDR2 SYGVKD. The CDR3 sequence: CAIRPRQSDYGYTF. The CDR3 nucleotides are TGTGCCATCAGGCCCCGACAGAGCGACTATGGCTACACCTTC.

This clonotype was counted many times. The CDR3 region has the DNA TGTGCCAGCAGCTTAGTGGAGGAGACCCAGTACTTC. Translated, it gives CASSLVEETQYF. This chain uses TRBV7-9 with TRBJ2-5, with no clear D. Germline CDR1 is SEHNR and CDR2 is FQNEAQ (reference sequence). The CDR3 runs to 12 residues. V lost 1 base and J lost 5, with 5 bases in between. The whole variable domain, remainder taken from reference TRBV7-9 and TRBJ2-5, is DTGVSQNPRHKITKRGQNVTFRCDPISEHNRLYWYRQTLGQGPEFLTYFQNEAQLEKSRLLSDRFSAERPKGSFSTLEIQRTEQGDSAMYLCASSLVEETQYFGPGTRLLVL.

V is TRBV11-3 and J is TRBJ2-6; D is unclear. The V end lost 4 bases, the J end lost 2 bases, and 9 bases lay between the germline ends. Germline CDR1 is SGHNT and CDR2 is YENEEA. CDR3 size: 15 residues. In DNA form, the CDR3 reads TGTGCCAGCAGCTCCGGGCAGGCTGGGGCCAACGTCCTGACTTTC. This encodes CASSSGQAGANVLTF.

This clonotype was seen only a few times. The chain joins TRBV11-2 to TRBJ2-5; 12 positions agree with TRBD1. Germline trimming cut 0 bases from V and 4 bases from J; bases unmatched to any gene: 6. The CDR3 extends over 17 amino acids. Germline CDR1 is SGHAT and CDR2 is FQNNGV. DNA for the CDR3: TGTGCCAGCAGCTTAGATCGGGACAGGGGGCGCGCAGAGACCCAGTACTTC. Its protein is CASSLDRDRGRAETQYF.

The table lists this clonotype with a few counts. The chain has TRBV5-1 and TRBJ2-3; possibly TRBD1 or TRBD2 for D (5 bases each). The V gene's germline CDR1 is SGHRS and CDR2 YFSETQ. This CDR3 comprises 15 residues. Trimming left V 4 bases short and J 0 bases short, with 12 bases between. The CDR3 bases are TGCGCCAGCAGCACCCGGGACCCTAGCACAGATACGCAGTATTTT. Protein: CASSTRDPSTDTQYF. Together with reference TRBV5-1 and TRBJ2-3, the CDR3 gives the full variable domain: KAGVTQTPRYLIKTRGQQVTLSCSPISGHRSVSWYQQTPGQGLQFLFEYFSETQRNKGNFPGRFSGRQFSNSRSEMNVSTLELGDSALYLCASSTRDPSTDTQYFGPGTRLTVL.